This TCR beta chain was sequenced during a study of tumor-infiltrating lymphocytes in primary liver carcinoma. About the research overall: The study included patients who were men and women aged 30 to 69 years. The study obtained roughly 3.5 to 7.13 million productive TCRbeta reads per sample, similar across tissue types. Study-wide points: Reduced overlap was seen in tumor-adjacent and tumor-blood pairs versus tumor region pairs. Tumors carried a top-250-clone fraction significantly exceeding that of blood (p = 0.039).

cDNA specific to TCR beta was made from around 470 ng of total RNA, with a constant-region primer employed for priming. Three rounds of nested multiplex PCR with slightly modified ARM-PCR produced TCR beta libraries. Use of TRBV1-TRBV30 forward primers with a C-beta reverse primer characterized the first two PCR rounds, which lasted about 11 cycles each. Via MiXCR, TCRdb re-called the multiplex PCR reads, giving one row per CDR3 protein. The table includes about 330,000 distinct CDR3 sequences, roughly two thirds detected once. This clonotype showed up just a few times. The target antigen is unknown. They got blood RNA out of unsorted whole blood and also pulled out germline DNA. Germline assignment: CDR1 MGHRA and CDR2 YSYEKL. The CDR3 is made up of 15 amino acids. V lost 6 bases and J lost 4; bases outside the gene matches: 9.

The TCR was taken from a man between 40 and 49 years old with primary liver carcinoma and hepatitis B virus infection. The rearrangement joins TRBV4-1 to TRBJ2-7; 10 nucleotides align to TRBD2. The source material was peripheral blood. The CDR3 region has the DNA TGCGCCAGCAGTTTGGAAATACTAGCGGGATACGAGCAGTACTTC. Its translation: CASSLEILAGYEQYF.